One sample yielded the 2 T cell receptor beta chains listed below, sequenced in a study of T cell clonality in common variable immunodeficiency. TCRdb's table, derived via immunoSEQ multiplex PCR, lists solely in-frame clones and lacks some. Altogether around 39,000 clones were found in the sample, and no singletons occur. Sequenced material: peripheral blood mononuclear cells. These receptors were collected from a person aged 18-69 years in good health.

In this sample, this clone turned up many times. The read ends 3 residues early relative to the CDR3; the germline J gene fills the gap. The chain combines TRBV20-1 with TRBJ1-2, with 8 bases matching TRBD1. The trim removed 3 bases at V and 7 bases at J, leaving 7 bases unmatched. The CDR3 has 13 residues. Germline loops: CDR1 DFQATT, CDR2 SNEGSKA (reference sequence). CDR3 protein: CSASAGGAFGYTF. CDR3 DNA (partial): TGCAGTGCTAGTGCAGGGGGCGCGTTTGGC.

With respect to this clone: Read data end 3 residues before the CDR3 end; the end is taken from the germline J gene. The rearrangement uses TRBV7-9 and TRBJ2-1; 8 bases are shared with TRBD1. This CDR3 contains 14 residues. Germline V lookup: CDR1 SEHNR, CDR2 FQNEAQ (reference sequence). The ends lost 1 base at V and 7 bases at J; junction bases unmatched: 3. This CDR3 is CASSLGTGRNEQFF. Partial CDR3 DNA: TGTGCCAGCAGCTTAGGGACAGGGAGGAATGAG.